These T cell receptor beta chains were read from a single sample in a study of a mutant IDH1 vaccine in newly diagnosed glioma. This table comes from immunoSEQ multiplex PCR, and its TCRdb copy is limited to in-frame clones, with some not included. The table lists roughly 99,000 clones, approximately 90% of them singletons. Sequencing was performed on PBMCs, taken from a glioma patient treated with radiotherapy, temozolomide or both. These receptors came from a woman aged 45-65 years with glioma. Both conserved end residues are trimmed from each CDR3.

TRBV6-5	TRBJ2-1	ASSFGTGSSYNEQF
TRBV9	TRBJ2-1	ASSDGLGSTTWQF
TRBV7-9	TRBJ2-5	ASSLVGRETQY
TRBV5-1	TRBJ2-3	ASSLTPGTAWNTQY
TRBV28	TRBJ2-7	ASSSPLGFGRTSYEQY
TRBV30	TRBJ2-6	AWGRGPGANVLT
TRBV4-1	TRBJ2-5	ASSQPMGQETQY
TRBV11-2	TRBJ2-5	ASSLRVAGGGETQY
TRBV9	TRBJ2-3	ASSNKEGMLDTQY
TRBV2	TRBJ1-1	ASMGTAGPMNTEAF
TRBV28	TRBJ1-6	ASSSQGQYNSPLH
TRBV6-5	TRBJ1-6	ASRTGRDNSPLH
TRBV5-1	TRBJ1-4	ASSLWGRFATNEKLF
TRBV4-1	TRBJ2-1	ASSQDPGTGSYNEQF
TRBV10-1	TRBJ2-1	ASSLSGSYNEQF
TRBV6-6	TRBJ2-2	ASRHTVLGDTGELF
TRBV5-1	TRBJ2-1	ASSLMAGDANEQF
TRBV25-1	TRBJ2-2	ASSPRGVTGELF
TRBV28	TRBJ2-2	ASSPQAWTVPNTGELF
TRBV5-4	TRBJ2-7	ASSSRDTYEQY
TRBV15	NA	ATSRDKQGPYEQY
TRBV5-1	TRBJ1-6	ASSLGQKSSPLH
TRBV5-6	TRBJ2-5	ASSWLAEETQY
TRBV4-1	TRBJ2-7	ASSQVGTPSYEQY